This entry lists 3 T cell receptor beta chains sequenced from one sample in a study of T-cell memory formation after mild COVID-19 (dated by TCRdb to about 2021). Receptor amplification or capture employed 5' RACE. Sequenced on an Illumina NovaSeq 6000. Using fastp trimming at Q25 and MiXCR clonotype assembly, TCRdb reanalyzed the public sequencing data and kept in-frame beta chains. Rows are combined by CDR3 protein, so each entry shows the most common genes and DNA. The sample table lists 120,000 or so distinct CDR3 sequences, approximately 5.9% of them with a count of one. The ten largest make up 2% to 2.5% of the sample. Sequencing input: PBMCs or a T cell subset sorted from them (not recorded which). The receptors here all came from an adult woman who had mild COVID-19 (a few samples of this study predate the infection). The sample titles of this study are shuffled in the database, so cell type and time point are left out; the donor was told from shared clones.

CDR3 nucleotide sequence: TGTGCCAGCAGTGTAACAGGGGGCGTAGAAACTGAAGCTTTCTTT. Translating it yields CASSVTGGVETEAFF. The chain couples TRBV2 to TRBJ1-1; 9 bases are shared with TRBD1. V lost 4 bases to trimming and J lost 5 bases; unmatched junction nucleotides: 8. This CDR3 has 15 residues. CDR1 SNHLY and CDR2 FYNNEI come from the germline V gene.

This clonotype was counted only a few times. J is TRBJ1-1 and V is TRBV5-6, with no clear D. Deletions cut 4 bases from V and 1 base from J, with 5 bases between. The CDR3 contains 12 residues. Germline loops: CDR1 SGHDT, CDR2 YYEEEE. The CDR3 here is CASSTGNTEAFF. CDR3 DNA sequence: TGTGCCAGCAGCACGGGGAACACTGAAGCTTTCTTT.

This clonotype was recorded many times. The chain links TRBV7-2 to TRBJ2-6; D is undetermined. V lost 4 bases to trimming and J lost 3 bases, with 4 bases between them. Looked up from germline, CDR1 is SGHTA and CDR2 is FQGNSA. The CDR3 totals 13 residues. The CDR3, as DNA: TGTGCCAGCAGCTCTTTTGGGGCCAACGTCCTGACTTTC. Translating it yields CASSSFGANVLTF.